This TCR beta chain was identified in a study of cytomegalovirus exposure and HLA in healthy donors. Study results and caveats: Using the classifier, cytomegalovirus status was reportedly diagnosed with high specificity and sensitivity.

TCRdb's copy holds only in-frame clones and misses some; the assay was immunoSEQ multiplex PCR. Among some 240,000 clones listed, approximately 83% were seen once. This clone was counted ten times or more. Its target is not known. Germline CDR1 and CDR2: MNHEY and SMNVEV (reference sequence). Trimming stripped 6 bases from V and 3 bases from J, with 9 bases between. There are 13 residues in the CDR3. The TCR sequence derives from a woman between 25 and 40 years old in good health and CMV-seropositive. The chain couples TRBV27 to TRBJ1-5, with D uncertain. Sample: PBMCs. CDR3 residues: CASRERPNQPQHF. The CDR3 DNA is TGTGCCAGCAGAGAGAGGCCCAATCAGCCCCAGCATTTT.